This T cell receptor beta chain came from a study of cytomegalovirus exposure and HLA in healthy donors. As concerns this clone: Its cognate antigen is unknown.

General study points: The productive fraction for most TCR beta V segments was about 90% or about 30% in an earlier analysis. Accurate predictions that matched the HLA-A and HLA-B alleles of most subjects were reportedly made from TCR beta sequences. Later on, a genetic analysis was performed. It linked a missense variant in DCLRE1C with V- and J-gene trimming of TCR beta.

The study ran its PCR with 60 Vbeta and 13 Jbeta primers. This table comes from immunoSEQ multiplex PCR, and its TCRdb copy is limited to in-frame clones, with some not included. The sample contains roughly 230,000 clones, just under 80% of which appear only once. The receptor was isolated from a boy aged 5-17 years in good health and CMV-seronegative. Sequences were obtained from PBMCs.

The CDR3 bases are TGTGCCTGGGGACGTCTCGGGGGACCATCCTACGAGCAGTACTTC. This codes for CAWGRLGGPSYEQYF. The rearrangement joins TRBV30 to TRBJ2-7; a possible D gene is TRBD2 (6 bases). V was shortened by 5 bases and J by 1 base, with 18 bases between the two germline ends. The CDR3 runs 15 residues. Germline-derived CDR1 and CDR2 are GTSNPN and SVGIG (reference sequence).